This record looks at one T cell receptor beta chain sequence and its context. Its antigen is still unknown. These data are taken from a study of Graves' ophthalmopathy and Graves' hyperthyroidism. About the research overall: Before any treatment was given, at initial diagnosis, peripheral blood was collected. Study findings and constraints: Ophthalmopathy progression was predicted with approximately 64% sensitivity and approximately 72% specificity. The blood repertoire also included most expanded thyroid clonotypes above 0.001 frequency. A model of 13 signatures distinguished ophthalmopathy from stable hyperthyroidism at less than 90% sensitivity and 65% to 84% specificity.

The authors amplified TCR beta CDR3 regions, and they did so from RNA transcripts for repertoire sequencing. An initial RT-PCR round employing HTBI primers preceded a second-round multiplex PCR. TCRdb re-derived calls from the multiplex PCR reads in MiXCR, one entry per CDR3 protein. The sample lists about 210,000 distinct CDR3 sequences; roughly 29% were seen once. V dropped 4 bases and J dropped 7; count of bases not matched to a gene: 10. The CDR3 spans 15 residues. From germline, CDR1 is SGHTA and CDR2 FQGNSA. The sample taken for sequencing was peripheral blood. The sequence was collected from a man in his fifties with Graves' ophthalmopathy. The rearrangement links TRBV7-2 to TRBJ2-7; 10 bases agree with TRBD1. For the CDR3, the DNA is TGTGCCAGCAGCTACCGGGACAGGGGACCTCAAGAGCAGTACTTC. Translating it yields CASSYRDRGPQEQYF.